These 2 T cell receptor beta chains originate from one sample sequenced in a study of response to subunit inactivated influenza vaccine. Using its own MiXCR run on the RT-PCR reads, TCRdb lists one record per CDR3 protein. The sample includes under 500,000 distinct CDR3 sequences, 9.5% to 13% of them seen just once. Specimen: PBMCs from blood, collected 45 days after vaccination. These receptors were collected from a man between 50 and 59 years old who received an inactivated influenza vaccine.

This chain links TRBV4-2 with TRBJ2-3, with 9 bases fitting TRBD1. The CDR3 loop spans 19 amino acids. Germline CDR1 reads LGHNA; CDR2 reads YNFKEQ. J lost 0 bases, V lost 4 bases, and 14 bases had no gene match. This CDR3 reads CASSRSPGTGSSSTDTQYF. In nucleotides, the CDR3 is TGTGCCAGCAGCCGATCCCCCGGGACAGGGAGTTCTAGCACAGATACGCAGTATTTT.

This clonotype came up a few times. V usage is TRBV7-8 and J usage is TRBJ2-1; possible D gene TRBD1, 6 bases. CDR3 size: 13 residues. Trimming left V 6 bases short and J 6 bases short, with 12 bases between. The germline V gene has CDR1 SGHVS and CDR2 FQNEAQ. The CDR3, as DNA: TGTGCCAGCAGGGTGCAACAGGGCAATGAGCAGTTCTTC. Its translation is CASRVQQGNEQFF.